A single sample gave rise to the 19 T cell receptor beta chains below, sequenced in a study of T cells after yellow fever vaccination. TCRdb reanalysed the 5' RACE reads using MiXCR and keeps one entry per CDR3 protein. The data show about 580,000 distinct CDR3 sequences, less than 20% seen once. This specimen consisted of PBMCs, obtained 5 days after the first yellow fever vaccination. The receptors come from a man in his late teens or twenties who received the YFV17D yellow fever vaccine.

This chain joins TRBV6-2 or TRBV6-3 and TRBJ2-2, with TRBD2 matching 11 bases. The length of the CDR3 is 20 residues. Per the germline V gene, CDR1 is MNHEY and CDR2 is SVGEGT. V trimming: 6 bases; J trimming: 2 bases; junction bases outside the gene matches: 17. The CDR3 protein is CASSSVGLAGGAFNTGELFF. The CDR3, as DNA: TGTGCCAGCAGCTCCGTGGGGCTAGCGGGGGGCGCCTTTAACACCGGGGAGCTGTTTTTT.

This clonotype came up a few times. A clone one base away is much larger, so this may be a read error. The chain uses TRBV5-1 and TRBJ1-4; D is unclear. The germline CDR1 and CDR2 sequences are SGHRS and YFSETQ. The CDR3 extends over 15 amino acids. DNA of the CDR3: TGCGCCAGCAGCTTGGGGCCCTCAACTAATGGAAAACTGTTTTTT. Protein sequence: CASSLGPSTNGKLFF. The whole variable domain, remainder taken from reference TRBV5-1 and TRBJ1-4, is KAGVTQTPRYLIKTRGQQVTLSCSPISGHRSVSWYQQTPGQGLQFLFEYFSETQRNKGNFPGRFSGRQFSNSRSEMNVSTLELGDSALYLCASSLGPSTNGKLFFGSGTQLSVL.

CDR3 sequence reads: CASSFGRRNTDTQYF. The CDR3 DNA reads as TGTGCCAGCAGCTTCGGGAGGAGGAACACAGATACGCAGTATTTT. The chain carries TRBV7-9 and TRBJ2-3; TRBD2 agrees at 7 bases. Per the germline V gene, CDR1 is SEHNR and CDR2 is FQNEAQ (reference sequence). This CDR3 contains 15 residues. Unmatched junction bases numbered 5, after V lost 3 bases and J lost 2 bases.

A few counts support this clonotype. J is TRBJ2-1 and V is TRBV28; 8 bases match TRBD1. The J segment lost 4 bases and the V segment lost 1 base, leaving 12 bases of the junction unmatched. This CDR3 is built from 18 residues. The germline CDR1 and CDR2 sequences are MDHEN and SYDVKM. The CDR3 is CASSLLIRGQGSYNEQFF. Written as DNA, the CDR3 is TGTGCCAGCAGTTTATTAATTCGAGGACAGGGAAGTTACAATGAGCAGTTCTTC.

This clonotype was counted a few times. This rearrangement joins TRBV28 to TRBJ1-2; D not certain. The V end lost 3 bases, the J end lost 3 bases, and 11 bases lay between the germline ends. CDR3 length: 14 amino acids. Germline V gene lookup returns CDR1 MDHEN and CDR2 SYDVKM. CDR3 sequence: CASSLALTDYGYTF. The CDR3 DNA reads TGTGCCAGCAGTTTGGCCCTAACAGACTATGGCTACACCTTC.

This clonotype was observed a few times. The CDR3 is CASSKGGRCGGTDTQYF. DNA of the CDR3: TGTGCCAGCAGCAAAGGGGGACGGTGCGGGGGCACAGATACGCAGTATTTT. This chain joins TRBV21-1 and TRBJ2-3; the table assigns TRBD1, which was not confirmed against the DNA. TRBV21-1 corresponds to a pseudogene. The CDR3 extends over 17 amino acids.

This clonotype was counted between two and nine times. This chain links TRBV9 with TRBJ2-6; D is unclear. V was pared by 4 bases and J by 0 bases, with 11 bases between. In germline, CDR1 is SGDLS, CDR2 YYNGEE. The CDR3 consists of 16 residues. Here the CDR3 DNA reads TGTGCCAGCAGCCCCCAACTCTCCTCTGGGGCCAACGTCCTGACTTTC. It encodes CASSPQLSSGANVLTF. Based on the CDR3 plus reference TRBV9 and TRBJ2-6, the full variable domain is DSGVTQTPKHLITATGQRVTLRCSPRSGDLSVYWYQQSLDQGLQFLIQYYNGEERAKGNILERFSAQQFPDLHSELNLSSLELGDSALYFCASSPQLSSGANVLTFGAGSRLTVL.

The J gene is TRBJ2-1, the V gene TRBV7-2; D gene uncertain. V was pared by 5 bases and J by 6 bases, with 8 bases between. The germline V gene has CDR1 SGHTA and CDR2 FQGNSA. The CDR3 consists of 12 residues. CDR3 sequence reads: CASSPFPNEQFF. The CDR3 nucleotides read TGTGCCAGCAGCCCCTTCCCCAATGAGCAGTTCTTC.

V gene TRBV5-1 combines with J gene TRBJ2-7, with TRBD1 matching 7 bases. Trimming took 0 bases from V and 2 from J; bases not matched to a gene: 8. The CDR3 consists of 16 residues. Germline V gives CDR1 SGHRS, CDR2 YFSETQ. CDR3 DNA sequence: TGCGCCAGCAGCTTGGCCTCGACAGGGCTTCCCTACGAGCAGTACTTC. Its translation: CASSLASTGLPYEQYF.

This clonotype was observed a handful of times. The rearrangement links TRBV20-1 to TRBJ2-5; no clear D. V was cut by 5 bases and J by 5 bases, with 9 bases left in between. The germline V gene encodes CDR1 DFQATT and CDR2 SNEGSKA (reference sequence). The CDR3 has 11 amino acids. The CDR3 loop is CSAPIGETQYF. The DNA for the CDR3 is TGCAGTGCTCCAATCGGGGAGACCCAGTACTTC.

V is TRBV7-3 and J is TRBJ2-1, with 9 nucleotides matching TRBD2. Per germline, CDR1 SGHTA and CDR2 FQGTGA. Losses at the gene ends were 3 bases for V and 7 bases for J; bases not matched to a gene: 7. This CDR3 is built from 15 residues. The CDR3 protein is CASSLNLAGPNEQFF. The CDR3 region has the DNA TGTGCCAGCAGCTTGAATCTAGCGGGGCCAAATGAGCAGTTCTTC.

This clonotype was detected only a few times. This rearrangement joins TRBV27 to TRBJ2-1, with D perhaps matching TRBD2 (6 bases). The CDR3 has 16 residues. V lost 2 bases, J lost 0 bases, and 11 bases lay in between. Looked up from germline, CDR1 is MNHEY and CDR2 is SMNVEV (reference sequence). The CDR3 spells CASSLRAGSSYNEQFF. The CDR3 nucleotides read TGTGCCAGCAGTTTAAGGGCGGGAAGCTCCTACAATGAGCAGTTCTTC.

This clonotype was picked up a small number of times. The chain links TRBV7-2 to TRBJ2-1, with D possibly matching TRBD1 (6 bases). Germline lookup yields CDR1 SGHTA and CDR2 FQGNSA. This CDR3 has 16 residues. V was clipped by 1 base and J by 2 bases, with 12 bases between them. The CDR3 DNA is TGTGCCAGCAGCTTAGGCCCCAGGGGCCCCTACAATGAGCAGTTCTTC. It is translated as CASSLGPRGPYNEQFF.

This clonotype was picked up many times. V is TRBV6-5 and J is TRBJ2-7; D may correspond to TRBD1 or TRBD2 (5 bases each). V shed 6 bases and J shed 6 bases, with 12 bases lying between them. This CDR3 spans 12 amino acids. Germline V gives CDR1 MNHEY, CDR2 SVGAGI. Here the CDR3 reads CASSSGGGEQYV. CDR3 sequence (DNA): TGTGCCAGCAGCTCTGGGGGTGGCGAGCAGTACGTC.

This chain links TRBV5-4 with TRBJ2-1; no definite D call. Trimming took off 0 bases at V and 2 bases at J, with 9 bases between the two ends. This CDR3 is 15 amino acids long. CDR1 is SGHNT and CDR2 is YYREEE in the germline V gene (reference sequence). CDR3: CASSLDSTPYNEQFF. DNA of the CDR3: TGTGCCAGCAGCTTGGATTCTACTCCCTACAATGAGCAGTTCTTC.

This clonotype has ten or more counts. V gene TRBV12-3 or TRBV12-4 combines with J gene TRBJ2-7; D is undetermined. Deletions cut 5 bases from V and 3 bases from J, with 17 bases between. This CDR3 spans 15 amino acids. In DNA form, the CDR3 reads TGTGCCAGCAGTCCCTTTTTGGTCGGAAACTACGAGCAGTACTTC. It encodes CASSPFLVGNYEQYF.

In its sample, this clonotype was seen many times. The chain is built from TRBV10-3 and TRBJ2-1, with D tentatively TRBD2 (6 bases). This CDR3 region has 14 residues. Between the trimmed V and J ends, which lost 3 bases and 15 bases, there was a span of 21 bases. Germline V gives CDR1 ENHRY, CDR2 SYGVKD. The CDR3: CAISEREASFDRFF. The CDR3 nucleotides are TGTGCCATCAGTGAAAGGGAGGCATCCTTCGACCGGTTCTTC.

The CDR3 loop is CASLLDRVKPYEQYV. In DNA, the CDR3 is TGCGCCAGCCTACTCGACAGGGTAAAACCCTACGAGCAGTACGTC. V and J are TRBV23-1 and TRBJ2-7; 7 nucleotides match TRBD1. TRBV23-1 qualifies as an ORF whose function is uncertain. The CDR3 spans 15 residues. V dropped 8 bases and J dropped 2; count of bases not matched to a gene: 12.

This clonotype was found a few times. This sequence joins TRBV12-3 or TRBV12-4 and TRBJ1-1; 7 bases match TRBD1. This CDR3 is 14 amino acids long. J gave up 3 bases and V 5 bases, and 6 bases lay outside the gene matches. The CDR3 region is CASSPGQSHTEAFF. The CDR3 DNA reads TGTGCCAGCAGTCCGGGACAGAGTCACACTGAAGCTTTCTTT.